This T cell receptor beta chain was observed in a study of T cells in Graves' hyperthyroidism and ophthalmopathy. If no ophthalmopathy progression occurred within 18 months, Graves' hyperthyroidism was stable. General study results and limits: Clonotypes that were expanded in thyroid above 0.001 mostly appeared in blood too. It was a median about 7.1 months before onset that the model predicted ophthalmopathy.

With V trimmed by 7 bases and J by 3 bases, 8 bases remained unmatched. Per germline, CDR1 SNHLY and CDR2 FYNNEI. This CDR3 contains 15 residues. There are many counts of this clonotype. Antigen: not known. Researchers took RNA transcripts and amplified the TCR beta CDR3 regions from them. In the first-round RT-PCR of the TCR CDR3, the HTBI primer set was used. TCRdb re-called the multiplex PCR reads through MiXCR, storing one row per CDR3 protein. The sample consists of about 840,000 distinct CDR3 sequences, about two fifths of them appearing once. Sequenced input: blood. The receptor comes from a man aged 18 to 29 with Graves' hyperthyroidism. The chain carries TRBV2 and TRBJ2-2; TRBD1 agrees at 7 bases. The CDR3 DNA sequence: TGTGCCAGCAATACAGGGGAATCGTACACCGGGGAGCTGTTTTTT. It is translated as CASNTGESYTGELFF.